This T cell receptor beta chain comes out of a study of OX40 agonist ivuxolimab in advanced cancers. Study-wide context: The costimulatory receptor OX40 (CD134) was targeted by ivuxolimab, a fully human IgG2 agonistic monoclonal antibody. In the dose-escalation cohort, roughly four fifths of patients were male, and the mean age was approximately 60 years, with a range of roughly 20 to 80. The monotherapy dose-escalation portion (N of about 50 patients) of the phase I ivuxolimab trial is reported in the paper. The purpose of peripheral TCRbeta sequencing was to test whether ivuxolimab changed TCR sequence diversity and led to clonal T-cell expansion. Among the approximately 50 dose-escalation patients, some 19 had hepatocellular carcinoma, 15 or so melanoma, 9 renal cell carcinoma and 9 head and neck cancer. Prior anti-PD-1, anti-PD-L1 or anti-CTLA-4 therapy was permitted, and checkpoint inhibitors had been received by under 50% of dose-escalation patients. Partial responses occurred in three dose-escalation patients, of whom one had hepatocellular carcinoma and two had cutaneous melanoma. Intravenous ivuxolimab was administered to patients every 2 weeks at six dose levels: 0.01, 0.1, 0.3, 1.5, 3 and 10 mg/kg.

Genomic DNA was extracted from sorted cells for sequencing of the TCRbeta CDR3 region. The immunoSEQ Assay was used for sequencing of TCRbeta CDR3 regions. TCRdb limited this immuneACCESS table to in-frame rearrangements with V and J called. A share of clones is missing; checked studies link under half to unresolved V genes, and the rest is unexplained. This sample holds 75,000 to 100,000 clones; around nine tenths were observed only once. Over 0.8% of the sample goes to the ten largest clones. Patients with autoimmune disease history or receiving systemic immunosuppression were excluded from the trial. Peripheral blood for TCR sequencing was collected from all dose cohorts at baseline, on cycle 4 day 1, and on cycle 7 day 1. The samples were taken from a phase I, first-in-human, multicenter, open-label dose-escalation trial of ivuxolimab. The trial enrolled adults with locally advanced or metastatic head and neck squamous cell, hepatocellular, melanoma or renal cell carcinoma. Before TCR sequencing, CD4+ T cells and CD8+ T cells were sorted from peripheral blood as separate populations.

The germline ends are 20 bases apart after V is trimmed by 5 bases and J by 6 bases. The cysteine opens and the phenylalanine closes a CDR3 of 15 amino acids. This entry keeps only the CDR3 DNA: 45 bases, framed from base 1. For this clone: Its antigen is unknown. Per-base qualities were not stored, and no clone one base away is much larger.

What the work shows at the level of the full study, not this receptor alone: Which antigens the clonally expanded peripheral T cells were specific for was not determined. On average, CD8+ T cells showed more expanded clones than CD4+ T cells after ivuxolimab. Low levels of normalized T-cell clonal expansion were also seen in some patients who did not respond. In the 0.1-3.0 mg/kg groups, partial responders were among the patients with the lowest normalized peripheral clonal expansion, particularly in CD8+ T cells. Clonal expansion of both CD4+ and CD8+ blood T cells was observed from baseline to week 6 at doses 0.1 to 3.0 mg/kg.

This TCR was recovered from an adult with an advanced solid tumor such as melanoma, head and neck, liver or kidney cancer. The specimen was CD4+ or CD8+ T cells sorted from blood, collected in a trial of the OX40 agonist ivuxolimab. The V gene is TRBV7-1 and the J gene is TRBJ2-7, with an unclear D gene assignment. TRBV7-1 is an ORF, and what it does is uncertain. The CDR3 reads as follows: CASSPDTGYSGEQYF. The sequenced DNA: TGTGCCAGCAGCCCCGATACGGGCTATTCTGGCGAGCAGTACTTC.